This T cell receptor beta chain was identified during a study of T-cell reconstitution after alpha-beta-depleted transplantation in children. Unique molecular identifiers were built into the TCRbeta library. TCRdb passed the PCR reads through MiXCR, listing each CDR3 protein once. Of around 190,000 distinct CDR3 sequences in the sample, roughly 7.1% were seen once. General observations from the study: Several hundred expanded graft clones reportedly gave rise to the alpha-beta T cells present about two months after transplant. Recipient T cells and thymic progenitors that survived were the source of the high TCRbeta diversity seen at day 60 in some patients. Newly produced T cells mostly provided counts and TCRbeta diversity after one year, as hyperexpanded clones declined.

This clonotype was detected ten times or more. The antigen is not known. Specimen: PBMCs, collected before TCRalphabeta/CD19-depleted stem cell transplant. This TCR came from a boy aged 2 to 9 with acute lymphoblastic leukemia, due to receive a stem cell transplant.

CDR3 loop: CASSLVGAVLHEKLFF. The CDR3 DNA follows: TGTGCCAGCAGCTTAGTCGGAGCAGTGCTTCATGAAAAACTGTTTTTT. This rearrangement joins TRBV7-9 to TRBJ1-4, with unresolved D. The CDR3 covers 16 residues. Germline V gives CDR1 SEHNR, CDR2 FQNEAQ (reference sequence). The V gene lost 1 base and the J gene lost 6 bases, with 15 bases spanning the gap.